The rows below give T cell receptor beta chains drawn from one sample of a study of cytomegalovirus exposure and HLA in healthy donors. Profiled with immunoSEQ multiplex PCR; TCRdb holds only in-frame clones, not every one. Of 150,000 to 200,000 clones listed, approximately 80% were seen once; the top ten hold about 9.1%. The sample consisted of PBMCs. These receptors originate from a man younger than 35 in good health and CMV-seropositive. Both conserved end residues are part of each CDR3. D genes are given only for firm matches. The size field is filled for only some rows; it gives once, few, many or a size class.

CDR3aa,CDR3nt,abundance,j_gene,v_gene,d_gene
CASSPRDKNEQFF,TGTGCCAGCAGCCCGAGGGACAAAAATGAGCAGTTCTTC,.,TRBJ2-1,TRBV14,.
CASSSRQGYEQYF,TGTGCCAGCTCATCTAGACAGGGCTACGAGCAGTACTTC,.,TRBJ2-7,TRBV18,TRBD1
CASSSLSGSPKTQYF,TGTGCCAGCTCATCCCTTAGCGGGAGCCCCAAGACCCAGTACTTC,.,TRBJ2-5,TRBV18,TRBD2
CASSEGWTRRLAGGMQFF,TGTGCCAGCAGTGAAGGGTGGACGCGTAGGCTAGCGGGAGGGATGCAGTTCTTC,once,TRBJ2-1,TRBV6-1,TRBD2
CATSMTASTPSYGYTF,TGTGCCACCAGCATGACAGCGAGCACCCCCTCCTATGGCTACACCTTC,.,TRBJ1-2,TRBV15,.
CASREGPGQAMNTEAFF,TGTGCCAGCAGGGAAGGACCGGGACAGGCCATGAACACTGAAGCTTTCTTT,.,TRBJ1-1,TRBV6-1,TRBD1
CASTLGQGFYNEQFF,TGTGCCAGCACCCTAGGACAGGGCTTCTACAATGAGCAGTTCTTC,.,TRBJ2-1,TRBV6-6,TRBD1
CASSISRGAYEQYF,TGTGCCAGTAGTATATCGCGTGGTGCCTACGAGCAGTACTTC,.,TRBJ2-7,TRBV19,.
CASSSLGGKNQNIQYF,TGTGCCAGCAGCTCGCTCGGGGGTAAGAACCAAAACATTCAGTACTTC,.,TRBJ2-4,TRBV5-5,.
CASSDSGAGSGANVLTF,TGTGCCAGCAGTGACTCAGGGGCAGGCTCTGGGGCCAACGTCCTGACTTTC,many,TRBJ2-6,TRBV6-4,.
CAISEGQGSNTEAFF,TGTGCCATCAGTGAGGGACAGGGATCCAACACTGAAGCTTTCTTT,.,TRBJ1-1,TRBV10-3,TRBD1
CATSRDRGPSSYNEQFF,TGTGCCACCAGCAGAGATCGAGGTCCTAGCTCCTACAATGAGCAGTTCTTC,.,TRBJ2-1,TRBV15,.
CAMTGNLRENTEAFF,TGCGCCATGACAGGGAACTTACGTGAGAACACTGAAGCTTTCTTT,.,TRBJ1-1,TRBV10-1,TRBD1
CASSLTSGGFQETQYF,TGTGCCAGCAGCCTGACTAGTGGGGGGTTCCAAGAGACCCAGTACTTC,few,TRBJ2-5,TRBV9,.
CASREPRRSEAFF,TGTGCCAGCAGAGAACCCAGGCGTTCCGAGGCTTTCTTT,few,TRBJ1-1,TRBV25-1,.
CASSLGGIPNTIYF,TGTGCCAGCAGCCTGGGGGGTATCCCGAACACCATATATTTT,.,TRBJ1-3,TRBV14,.
CASSSTGLAGDDTQYF,TGTGCCAGCAGCTCAACGGGACTAGCGGGAGATGATACGCAGTATTTT,.,TRBJ2-3,TRBV6-6,TRBD2